Listed here are 7 T cell receptor beta chains from one sample, sequenced in a study of early T cells in non-severe SARS-CoV-2 infection. TCRdb processed the 5' RACE reads anew with MiXCR; each CDR3 protein has one entry. The data hold some 70,000 distinct CDR3 sequences, with 12% observed a single time. Specimen: whole blood. The receptor set was obtained from an adult who was a healthcare worker with PCR-confirmed SARS-CoV-2 infection or an uninfected control (not recorded which).

This clonotype was seen a few times. The J gene is TRBJ2-3, the V gene TRBV28; TRBD1 agrees at 7 bases. Germline CDR1 reads MDHEN; CDR2 reads SYDVKM. The CDR3 length is 17 residues. V dropped 5 bases and J dropped 4; count of bases not matched to a gene: 15. CDR3 in DNA: TGTGCCAGCAGTCTCCGGAACCGAGGGGGCTTGGCAGATACGCAGTATTTT. Translation gives CASSLRNRGGLADTQYF.

This clonotype was picked up a small number of times. At one end the junction does not follow the germline gene, possibly because of a read error. The chain couples TRBV19 to TRBJ2-5; D perhaps matches TRBD1 (5 bases). The germline CDR1 and CDR2 sequences are LNHDA and SQIVND (reference sequence). The CDR3 is made up of 13 amino acids. The CDR3 loop is CASSMGPQQTQYF. In DNA form, the CDR3 reads TGTGCCAGTAGTATGGGGCCCCAACAGACCCAGTACTTC.

This clonotype was seen a few times. The V and J genes are TRBV28 and TRBJ2-7; 9 bases line up with TRBD1. The length of the CDR3 is 14 residues. Losses at the gene ends were 4 bases for V and 2 bases for J; bases not matched to a gene: 3. Germline values: CDR1 MDHEN, CDR2 SYDVKM. This chain's CDR3 is CASSWTGDAYEQYF. The CDR3 nucleotides read TGTGCCAGCAGTTGGACAGGGGATGCCTACGAGCAGTACTTC.

This clonotype has more than one count but fewer than ten. The chain recombines TRBV5-5 with TRBJ2-4; D is unclear. Germline values: CDR1 SGHKS, CDR2 YYEKEE (reference sequence). Trimming cost V 0 bases and J 2 bases, with 6 bases left between them. The CDR3 spans 14 residues. The CDR3 spells CASSLVGTKNIQYF. CDR3 sequence (DNA): TGTGCCAGCAGCTTGGTGGGTACCAAAAACATTCAGTACTTC. The variable domain in full, with the rest retrieved from reference TRBV5-5 and TRBJ2-4, is DAGVTQSPTHLIKTRGQQVTLRCSPISGHKSVSWYQQVLGQGPQFIFQYYEKEERGRGNFPDRFSARQFPNYSSELNVNALLLGDSALYLCASSLVGTKNIQYFGAGTRLSVL.

This clonotype appeared many times. The CDR3: CASSYSTADTQYF. The CDR3 region has the DNA TGTGCCAGCAGTTACTCGACGGCAGATACGCAGTATTTT. This sequence joins TRBV6-6 and TRBJ2-3; D is ambiguous. The CDR3 loop spans 13 amino acids. The germline V and J ends were trimmed by 0 bases and 4 bases, with 5 bases remaining between them. CDR1 is MNHNY and CDR2 is SVGAGI in the germline V gene (reference sequence).

The gene calls are TRBV24-1 and TRBJ2-7; D gene uncertain. This CDR3 has 12 residues. Trimming removed 3 bases from V and 6 bases from J, with 8 bases in between. The germline V gene has CDR1 KGHDR and CDR2 SFDVKD. CDR3 sequence: CATSDERFEQYF. In nucleotides, the CDR3 is TGTGCCACCAGTGATGAACGATTCGAGCAGTACTTC.

This clonotype was counted once. The chain combines TRBV7-9 with TRBJ1-6, with a possible D match to TRBD1 (5 bases). Trimming took off 5 bases at V and 8 bases at J, with 16 bases between the two ends. Germline-derived CDR1 and CDR2 are SEHNR and FQNEAQ (reference sequence). There are 15 residues in the CDR3. In nucleotides, the CDR3 is TGTGCCAGCAGCCCAGCTGGGACGGAGGATTCACCCCTCCACTTT. The encoded protein is CASSPAGTEDSPLHF.